Sequencing of this T cell receptor beta chain was carried out in a study of blood T cell repertoires in COVID-19. Background on the study: From the United States, Italy and Spain came samples of acute and convalescent COVID-19.

Per the germline V gene, CDR1 is LGHNT and CDR2 is FRNRAP. V lost 6 bases to trimming and J lost 8 bases, with 8 bases between them. This CDR3 has 11 amino acids. Repertoires were generated with immunoSEQ multiplex PCR, while TCRdb's copy carries only in-frame clones and drops some. This sample has around 110,000 clones, with 84% found just once. This sequence was found in a human donor in a cohort sampled during active COVID-19. This chain joins TRBV12-5 and TRBJ2-1, with D unresolved. The sample was peripheral blood. The CDR3, as DNA: TGTGCTAGTGGCCCCAACTATGAGCAGTTCTTC. Protein product: CASGPNYEQFF.